This T cell receptor beta chain derives from a study of T cell clonotyping in hematopoietic cell transplantation (dated by TCRdb to 2020 to 2022). A note on the overall study: Recipient samples taken before transplant were collected after cytoreduction. In the study, over a hundred blood samples were gathered from over 30 consecutive transplant recipients and their related donors. Patients were recruited between September 2015 and 2017 and followed until late 2020 or death.

What the study reported, not specific to this receptor: After transplant, TCR diversity in recipients dropped, and pathologically expanded clonotypes climbed progressively between day 30 and day 180. Broader posttransplant TCR repertoire diversity was predicted by donor and pretransplant recipient Inverse Simpson Index values. Sample size was limited, and cells were not sorted, so CD4 and CD8 repertoire contributions could not be separated. Overlap with donor repertoires was found for only a small fraction of recipient repertoires, with over 95% found to appear de novo at the given depth.

Reading the label with the study, this specimen's time point is: recipient sample about 28 days before transplant, after cytoreduction. Blood from recipients was drawn about 28 days before transplant and again at days 30, 100 and 180 after transplant. Nuclei Lysis Solution was used to extract genomic DNA from fresh or cryopreserved unfractionated peripheral blood mononuclear cells. The V and J ends are trimmed by 0 bases and 7 bases, leaving 6 bases between them. The CDR3 measures 13 amino acids from cysteine to phenylalanine. Only the CDR3 portion is preserved as DNA: 39 bases, with reading frame beginning at the first base. For CDR1 and CDR2, the germline V gene lists SGHTA and FQGTGA. On this clone itself: What this receptor recognizes is not known. Qualities for individual bases were not recorded, and no much larger clone is one base off.

TCR beta CDR3 regions were amplified from genomic DNA with the immunoSEQ assay, a bias-controlled multiplex PCR using V- and J-specific primers. A second PCR step added a proprietary barcode and Illumina adapter sequences to the CDR3 amplicons. CDR3 libraries were sequenced on an Illumina MiSeq instrument. Per the source publication's procedure: Export and quality control were handled in immunoSEQ Analyzer 3.0, while downstream analyses relied on R Bioconductor and Immunarch. Only productive rearrangements in the normalized downsampled data set went into calculating the repertoire metrics. In the normalized cohort, a clonotype counted as pathologically expanded if the clonotype was larger than 5 templates. The Inverse Simpson Index was used to measure repertoire diversity. The non-normalized data set was used for CMV-specificity analyses so that all clonotypes could be captured. TCRdb took this table from immuneACCESS and kept in-frame rearrangements with V and J called. Such tables lack part of the clones; where checked against another copy, unresolved V genes explain under half of the gap, and the rest is unexplained. V, J and clone size were drawn from that table, and D and trimming were deduced from the DNA. The sample table lists about 50,000 clones, about nine tenths of them with a count of one. The ten biggest clones cover around 5.5% of the sample.

This sequence originates from a man aged 55 to 70 with biphenotypic leukemia. Some clones in this sample may be carry-over from other donors' samples. The chain uses TRBV7-3 and TRBJ2-2; confidence is insufficient to name the D gene. This specimen consisted of peripheral blood mononuclear cells, obtained before stem cell transplant. Read as DNA, the sequence is TGTGCCAGCAGCTTAACGGCGGTCGGGGAGCTGTTTTTT. Translated, this gives CASSLTAVGELFF.